This T cell receptor (beta chain) appears in the sequencing data of a study of T cell responses to AZD1222 COVID-19 vaccine. In regard to this clone: Its matching antigen is unknown.

Some clones are missing from TCRdb's copy, which holds only in-frame ones; the method was immunoSEQ multiplex PCR. The data show approximately 150,000 clones, roughly 92% seen once. Notes on the study in general: Possibly, clonal diversity was underestimated; donors were largely white British and included more females. Sampling captured repertoires only after the peak T cell response.

Trimming took off 3 bases at V and 6 bases at J, with 10 bases between the two ends. The germline V gene encodes CDR1 SGHNT and CDR2 YYREEE (reference sequence). CDR3 size: 14 residues. The sequence was collected from an adult in good health. This rearrangement joins TRBV5-4 to TRBJ1-6, with D tentatively TRBD1 (5 bases). The source material was peripheral blood, sampled on day 0 of AZD1222 vaccination. This CDR3 is CASSWGVGNSPLHF. CDR3 coding DNA: TGTGCCAGCAGCTGGGGGGTCGGTAATTCACCCCTCCACTTT.